Listed here is a single T cell receptor (beta chain). The antigen remains unidentified. The junction departs from germline at one end; a sequencing error may be responsible. This entry is derived from a study of T cell responses to AZD1222 COVID-19 vaccine. Study context: Pooled in the analysis were second doses at about 4 or about 12 weeks. Study-wide results and caveats: The study found Spike-specific TCR breadth and depth rose after two AZD1222 doses. The peak T cell response came first, and repertoires were sampled only after it.

Data came from immunoSEQ multiplex PCR; TCRdb stores just in-frame clones and leaves some out. The table lists about 130,000 clones, around 87% of them singletons, with 8.5% to 12% in the top ten. CDR3 size: 11 residues. Germline loops: CDR1 SGHTA, CDR2 FQGNSA. J is TRBJ2-7 and V is TRBV7-2; no clear D gene. This sequence originates from an adult in good health. The starting material was peripheral blood, obtained on day 0 of AZD1222 vaccination. The CDR3 DNA follows: TGTGCCAGCAGCCTCTCCCACGAGCAGTACTTC. The encoded protein is CASSLSHEQYF.